Reported below is one T cell receptor delta chain. Its antigen is undetermined. The template was reverse-transcribed extracted RNA. Pooled V-gene forward primers with one constant-region reverse primer generated the CDR3 amplicons by multiplex PCR. TCRdb fed the multiplex PCR reads into CATT to redo clone calling. The sample records over 45,000 delta-chain clones, over 13% being singletons. This sample stems from a study of Vδ1+ human thymocytes. General study results and limits: Bulk data may be misread because of unexpected Vdelta2 sequences. Highly polyclonal TRG and TRD repertoires with Gaussian CDR3 length distributions appeared in thymus.

Per the germline V gene, CDR1 is TSWWSYY and CDR2 is QGS. This CDR3 is built from 21 residues. V shed 5 bases, J shed 0 bases, and the junction held 22 bases outside the gene matches. Sequenced: Vdelta1+ gamma-delta thymocytes from the thymus. Regarding subset: FACS-sorted CD3+ TCRalphabeta- TCRVdelta1+ TCRVdelta2- thymocytes. The chain joins TRDV1 to TRDJ1, with 9 bases lining up with TRDD3. This TCR was recovered from a girl younger than two who had congenital heart surgery. This CDR3 reads CALGKNRLGERPPAYTDKLIF. In nucleotides, the CDR3 is TGTGCTCTTGGGAAGAACAGACTGGGGGAGAGGCCCCCAGCGTACACCGATAAACTCATCTTT.